This TCR beta chain appears in the sequencing data of a study of cytomegalovirus exposure and HLA in healthy donors. Study results and caveats: Per a later analysis, 18,000 or so TCR beta sequences showed association with HLA alleles at 0.05 false discovery rate. The classifier was said to identify cytomegalovirus status with high specificity and sensitivity.

A note on this clone: Antigen specificity is unknown.

The primer mix had 60 Vbeta and 13 Jbeta primers. Assay used: immunoSEQ multiplex PCR; TCRdb lists only in-frame clones, some missing. The sample contains roughly 100,000 clones, more than 65% of which appear only once. This CDR3 comprises 16 residues. Trimming removed 4 bases from V and 2 bases from J, with 17 bases in between. Germline V gene data show CDR1 as SGHRS and CDR2 as YFSETQ. The V call is TRBV5-1, the J call TRBJ2-3; possibly TRBD2 for D (7 bases). Sequencing was carried out using PBMCs. This sequence originates from a woman aged 45 to 65 in good health and CMV-seropositive. CDR3 bases: TGCGCCAGCAGCCCAGGACTAGGACAGTCCACAGATACGCAGTATTTT. Translation gives CASSPGLGQSTDTQYF.